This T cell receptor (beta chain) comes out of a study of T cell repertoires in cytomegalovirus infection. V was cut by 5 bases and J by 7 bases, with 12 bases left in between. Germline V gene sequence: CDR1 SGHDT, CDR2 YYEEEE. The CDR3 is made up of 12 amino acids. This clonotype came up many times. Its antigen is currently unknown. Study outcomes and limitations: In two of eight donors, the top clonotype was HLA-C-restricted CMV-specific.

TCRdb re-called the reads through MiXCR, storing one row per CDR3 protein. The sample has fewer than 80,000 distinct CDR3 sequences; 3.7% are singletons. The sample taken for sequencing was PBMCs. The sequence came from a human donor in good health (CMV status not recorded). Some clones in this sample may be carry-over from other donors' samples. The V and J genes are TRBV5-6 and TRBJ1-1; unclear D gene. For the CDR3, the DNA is TGTGCCAGCAGTAACACAGCCGTTGAAGCTTTCTTT. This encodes CASSNTAVEAFF.